This TCR beta chain was recorded in a study of neurological immune-mediated disorders. Findings and caveats of the study: One related-CDR3 cluster, found by phylogenetic grouping, held repertoires of 18 of 34 multiple sclerosis patients and is a possible signature.

This clonotype occurred many times. Its specificity is not known. For the unsorted libraries, 2 million PBMCs stored at -80 C served as input. By 5'RACE with 10-nucleotide random UMIs, the cDNA was made. One entry per CDR3 protein, called by TCRdb with MiXCR from the 5' RACE reads. The sample has tens of thousands of distinct CDR3 sequences, roughly 3.3% seen once. Looked up from germline, CDR1 is MNHEY and CDR2 is SVGAGI. The CDR3 has 12 amino acids. Trimming cost V 4 bases and J 2 bases, with 3 bases left between them. Material: PBMCs. The chain combines TRBV6-5 with TRBJ1-5; D is uncertain. The sequence derives from a woman aged 45-59 years with multiple sclerosis. In DNA form, the CDR3 reads TGTGCCAGCAGTTCCCGCAATCAGCCCCAGCATTTT. Its translation: CASSSRNQPQHF.